The next 7 T cell receptor beta chains were all read from a single sample in a study of CD8+CD57+ T cells in acquired aplastic anemia. It was patients with CD8+CD57+ cell expansion by flow cytometry who were chosen for sequencing. TCR beta VDJ and CDR3 were profiled, and genomic DNA was the template. Each CDR3 protein gets one entry after TCRdb re-called the reads with MiXCR. The table shows fewer than 200,000 distinct CDR3 sequences, with roughly 50% occurring only once. The sequencing sample was made of sorted CD4+, CD8+, or CD8+CD57+ T cells (not recorded which) from PBMCs. These receptors came from a human donor with aplastic anemia.

At least ten counts were recorded for this clonotype. The gene calls are TRBV5-1 and TRBJ2-7; TRBD2 matches at 10 bases. There are 16 residues in the CDR3. With 0 bases clipped from V and 1 base from J, the junction kept 4 bases outside the gene matches. Germline assignment: CDR1 SGHRS and CDR2 YFSETQ. The CDR3 is CASSLEVLAGSYEQYF. CDR3 bases: TGCGCCAGCAGCTTGGAGGTACTAGCGGGGTCCTACGAGCAGTACTTC.

This rearrangement joins TRBV5-1 to TRBJ2-3; TRBD2 matches 9 bases. CDR1 is SGHRS and CDR2 is YFSETQ in the germline V gene. V was pared by 5 bases and J by 5 bases, with 6 bases of the junction left unmatched. This CDR3 is built from 14 residues. The CDR3 loop is CASRPGLAVDTQYF. Here the CDR3 DNA reads TGCGCCAGCAGGCCGGGACTAGCTGTAGATACGCAGTATTTT.

This clonotype has ten or more counts. The V gene is TRBV6-2 or TRBV6-3, the J gene TRBJ2-7, with 8 bases lining up with TRBD1. CDR1 is MNHEY, CDR2 SVGEGT, per germline. Unmatched junction bases numbered 3, after V lost 6 bases and J lost 5 bases. The CDR3 consists of 12 residues. CDR3 sequence reads: CASRDRDHEQYF. DNA of the CDR3: TGTGCCAGCAGGGACAGGGACCACGAGCAGTACTTC.

This clonotype was seen more than once but under ten times. The chain joins TRBV15 to TRBJ2-5; unclear D gene. Per germline, CDR1 LNHNV and CDR2 YYDKDF (reference sequence). The CDR3 length is 13 residues. Trimming removed 1 base from V and 5 bases from J, with 8 bases in between. CDR3: CATSRAYLETQYF. For the CDR3, the DNA is TGTGCCACCAGCAGAGCTTATTTGGAGACCCAGTACTTC.

This clonotype has a count of ten or more. The J gene is TRBJ1-1, the V gene TRBV5-8, with D unclear. This CDR3 is 12 amino acids long. Deletions cut 5 bases from V and 10 bases from J, with 15 bases between. Germline V gene lookup returns CDR1 SGHTS and CDR2 YDEGEE. This chain's CDR3 is CASSSIPQAAFF. The CDR3, as DNA: TGTGCCAGCAGTTCTATCCCCCAAGCAGCTTTCTTT.

This rearrangement joins TRBV19 to TRBJ1-1; D is undetermined. The CDR3 length is 14 residues. Trimming removed 7 bases from V and 0 bases from J, with 12 bases in between. Germline V gives CDR1 LNHDA, CDR2 SQIVND (reference sequence). CDR3 nucleotide sequence: TGTGCCAGTAAAGAGTTAGCCATGAACACTGAAGCTTTCTTT. Amino acids: CASKELAMNTEAFF.

This clonotype occurred many times. The rearrangement links TRBV12-3 or TRBV12-4 to TRBJ1-6; a weak D match, TRBD1 (6 bases). Trimming removed 2 bases from V and 0 bases from J, with 8 bases in between. The CDR3 extends over 16 amino acids. Here the CDR3 reads CASSLTGSSYNSPLHF. As DNA, the CDR3 is TGTGCCAGCAGTTTAACAGGGAGCTCCTATAATTCACCCCTCCACTTT.